Listed below are T cell receptor beta chains from one sample, sequenced in a study of blood T cell repertoires in COVID-19. Clones were read by immunoSEQ multiplex PCR, and TCRdb kept only the in-frame ones, dropping some. The profile shows 490,000 or so clones, less than 90% of them singletons. The material sequenced was PBMCs or T cells enriched from blood (not recorded which). These receptors all come from a woman between 55 and 75 years old who had recovered from COVID-19. CDR3s include the opening cysteine and the closing phenylalanine or tryptophan. The D gene is left open where the match is weak. Clone size is given for some rows only: seen once, a few or many times, or a class if the clone is expanded.

j_call: TRBJ2-2
clone_size: NA
v_call: TRBV7-2
d_call: TRBD2
cdr3_nt: TGTGCCAGCACCCTAGCGGGGGGGGCCGGGGAGCTGTTTTTT
cdr3_aa: CASTLAGGAGELFF

j_call: TRBJ1-6
clone_size: NA
v_call: TRBV27
d_call: TRBD1
cdr3_nt: TGTGCCAGCAAGGATAGGACAGGGGGTCCCCTCCACTTT
cdr3_aa: CASKDRTGGPLHF

j_call: TRBJ1-3
clone_size: NA
v_call: TRBV7-2
d_call: NA
cdr3_nt: TGTGCCAGCAGCTGGGGGGGTACTGGAAACACCATATATTTT
cdr3_aa: CASSWGGTGNTIYF

j_call: TRBJ1-1
clone_size: NA
v_call: TRBV11-3
d_call: NA
cdr3_nt: TGTGCCAGCAGCGGTCAGGGTTTCGGCACTGAAGCTTTCTTT
cdr3_aa: CASSGQGFGTEAFF

j_call: TRBJ2-3
clone_size: NA
v_call: TRBV9
d_call: NA
cdr3_nt: TGTGCCAGCAGCGTGGAGGGTTTAACGACAGATACGCAGTATTTT
cdr3_aa: CASSVEGLTTDTQYF

j_call: TRBJ1-5
clone_size: NA
v_call: TRBV19
d_call: NA
cdr3_nt: TGTGCCAGTAGTATAGCCCGGGGCCAGGGGAGTCAGCCCCAGCATTTT
cdr3_aa: CASSIARGQGSQPQHF

j_call: TRBJ1-2
clone_size: NA
v_call: TRBV6-6
d_call: NA
cdr3_nt: TGTGCCAGCAGCCGGGGGGGGCACTATGGCTACACCTTC
cdr3_aa: CASSRGGHYGYTF

j_call: TRBJ1-6
clone_size: once
v_call: TRBV2
d_call: TRBD1
cdr3_nt: TGTGCCAGCATGCCAGGGGGCTCCTATAATTCACCCCTCCACTTT
cdr3_aa: CASMPGGSYNSPLHF

j_call: TRBJ1-5
clone_size: NA
v_call: TRBV6-5
d_call: NA
cdr3_nt: TGTGCCAGCAGTTCACTTCGTCTGCCCCAGCATTTT
cdr3_aa: CASSSLRLPQHF

j_call: TRBJ1-1
clone_size: NA
v_call: TRBV7-8
d_call: NA
cdr3_nt: TGTGCCAGCAGCTTAGATTTGCGCATGAACACTGAAGCTTTCTTT
cdr3_aa: CASSLDLRMNTEAFF

j_call: TRBJ2-5
clone_size: NA
v_call: TRBV7-7
d_call: TRBD1
cdr3_nt: TGTGCCAGCAGCTTAGGGCAGGGGGCAGGAGAGACCCAGTACTTC
cdr3_aa: CASSLGQGAGETQYF

j_call: TRBJ1-1
clone_size: NA
v_call: TRBV5-1
d_call: NA
cdr3_nt: TGCGCCAGCAGCCCACTTGGACACCCGAACACTGAAGCTTTCTTT
cdr3_aa: CASSPLGHPNTEAFF

j_call: TRBJ2-1
clone_size: NA
v_call: TRBV28
d_call: TRBD2
cdr3_nt: TGTGCCAGCAGTACCCTTAGCGGGGGGCCGTTCAATGAGCAGTTCTTC
cdr3_aa: CASSTLSGGPFNEQFF

j_call: TRBJ2-3
clone_size: NA
v_call: TRBV18
d_call: TRBD2
cdr3_nt: TGTGCCAGCTCAAGGGGAGGGGATACGCAGTATTTT
cdr3_aa: CASSRGGDTQYF

j_call: TRBJ2-3
clone_size: NA
v_call: TRBV24-1
d_call: NA
cdr3_nt: TGTGCCACCAGTGATTTAAAGGGAGTTTCCCCAGATACGCAGTATTTT
cdr3_aa: CATSDLKGVSPDTQYF

j_call: TRBJ1-4
clone_size: NA
v_call: TRBV19
d_call: TRBD1
cdr3_nt: TGTGCCAGTAGTTACCGGGACAGGGGGCACGAAAAACTGTTTTTT
cdr3_aa: CASSYRDRGHEKLFF

j_call: TRBJ1-1
clone_size: NA
v_call: TRBV29-1
d_call: NA
cdr3_nt: TGCAGCGTTGACGGACAGCGCACTGAAGCTTTCTTT
cdr3_aa: CSVDGQRTEAFF

j_call: TRBJ1-1
clone_size: once
v_call: TRBV5-4
d_call: NA
cdr3_nt: TGTGCCAGCAGCTTGGCCTGGGGGGGTGAAGCTTTCTTT
cdr3_aa: CASSLAWGGEAFF

j_call: TRBJ1-2
clone_size: once
v_call: TRBV4-1
d_call: NA
cdr3_nt: TGCGCCAGCAGCCAAGATCAGGTGGAATCTAACTATGGCTACACCTTC
cdr3_aa: CASSQDQVESNYGYTF

j_call: TRBJ1-1
clone_size: NA
v_call: TRBV2
d_call: NA
cdr3_nt: TGTGCCAGCAGTGATGGCAGGGGAAGGGAGACTGAAGCTTTCTTT
cdr3_aa: CASSDGRGRETEAFF

j_call: TRBJ1-1
clone_size: NA
v_call: TRBV2
d_call: TRBD1
cdr3_nt: TGTGCCAGCACGAACAGGGGTAACACTGAAGCTTTCTTT
cdr3_aa: CASTNRGNTEAFF

j_call: TRBJ2-7
clone_size: NA
v_call: TRBV19
d_call: NA
cdr3_nt: TGTGCCAGTAGTATCGGACATTGGGGCTACGAGCAGTACTTC
cdr3_aa: CASSIGHWGYEQYF

j_call: TRBJ1-2
clone_size: NA
v_call: TRBV4-1
d_call: NA
cdr3_nt: TGCGCCAGCAGCCAAGGAAGGGTTGTCGGGATTTATGGCTACACCTTC
cdr3_aa: CASSQGRVVGIYGYTF

j_call: TRBJ1-1
clone_size: NA
v_call: TRBV7-9
d_call: TRBD1
cdr3_nt: TGTGCCAGTCAGGGGGGTCTGGGCACTGAAGCTTTCTTT
cdr3_aa: CASQGGLGTEAFF

j_call: TRBJ1-1
clone_size: NA
v_call: TRBV5-8
d_call: NA
cdr3_nt: TGTGCCAGCTGCCGTATGAGGAACACTGAAGCTTTCTTT
cdr3_aa: CASCRMRNTEAFF

j_call: TRBJ1-1
clone_size: once
v_call: TRBV24-1
d_call: TRBD1
cdr3_nt: TGTGCCACCAGTGGGACGGGACAGGGTGACACTGAAGCTTTCTTT
cdr3_aa: CATSGTGQGDTEAFF

j_call: TRBJ1-2
clone_size: NA
v_call: TRBV5-6
d_call: TRBD1
cdr3_nt: TGTGCCAGCAGCCCGACAGGGTGGTTCGATGGCTACACCTTC
cdr3_aa: CASSPTGWFDGYTF

j_call: TRBJ2-1
clone_size: NA
v_call: TRBV12-5
d_call: TRBD2
cdr3_nt: TGTGCTAGTGGACCCGGTAGCGGGGGGGCAGGTGAGCAGTTCTTC
cdr3_aa: CASGPGSGGAGEQFF

j_call: TRBJ1-1
clone_size: NA
v_call: TRBV12-5
d_call: NA
cdr3_nt: TGTGCTAGTGGTTTGACAGCTTACACTGAAGCTTTCTTT
cdr3_aa: CASGLTAYTEAFF

j_call: TRBJ2-2
clone_size: NA
v_call: TRBV2
d_call: TRBD2
cdr3_nt: TGTGCCAGCAGGGAAAGGACTAGCGGGGGAAGCGGGGAGCTGTTTTTT
cdr3_aa: CASRERTSGGSGELFF

j_call: TRBJ2-7
clone_size: NA
v_call: TRBV6-1
d_call: NA
cdr3_nt: TGTGCCAGCAGTGAAAGCCCTTCCTACGAGCAGTACTTC
cdr3_aa: CASSESPSYEQYF

j_call: TRBJ1-5
clone_size: NA
v_call: TRBV27
d_call: NA
cdr3_nt: TGTGCCAGCAGTTCCCGGGACAAATCAGCCCAGCATTTT
cdr3_aa: CASSSRDKSAQHF

j_call: TRBJ1-2
clone_size: NA
v_call: TRBV3-1/TRBV3-2
d_call: NA
cdr3_nt: TGTGCCAGCAGCCAAGACGGGCCCCGCGGGAGAGGCTACACCTTC
cdr3_aa: CASSQDGPRGRGYTF

j_call: TRBJ2-1
clone_size: NA
v_call: TRBV18
d_call: TRBD1
cdr3_nt: TGTGCCAGCTCACCACGAGGGACAGGGTACTACAATGAGCAGTTCTTC
cdr3_aa: CASSPRGTGYYNEQFF

j_call: TRBJ1-3
clone_size: NA
v_call: TRBV6-5
d_call: NA
cdr3_nt: TGTGCCAGCAGTTACGGGGGGAAACTCTCTGGAAACACCATATATTTT
cdr3_aa: CASSYGGKLSGNTIYF

j_call: TRBJ1-2
clone_size: NA
v_call: TRBV5-8
d_call: NA
cdr3_nt: TGTGCCAGCAGCTTGGAGCGCTCGGACTATGGCTACACCTTC
cdr3_aa: CASSLERSDYGYTF

j_call: TRBJ2-2
clone_size: NA
v_call: TRBV5-4
d_call: NA
cdr3_nt: TGTGCCAGCAGCGCACCACCGGGATCCCTAAGAGCCGGGGAGCTGTTTTTT
cdr3_aa: CASSAPPGSLRAGELFF

j_call: TRBJ2-3
clone_size: once
v_call: TRBV12-5
d_call: NA
cdr3_nt: TGTGCTAGTGGCCATAAGCGAGGCACAGATACGCAGTATTTT
cdr3_aa: CASGHKRGTDTQYF

j_call: TRBJ2-5
clone_size: NA
v_call: TRBV5-1
d_call: NA
cdr3_nt: TGCGCCAGCAGCTTGGGTAGCGTTCAAGAGACCCAGTACTTC
cdr3_aa: CASSLGSVQETQYF

j_call: TRBJ1-1
clone_size: NA
v_call: TRBV3-1/TRBV3-2
d_call: NA
cdr3_nt: TGTGCCAGCAGCCAGGGCCCTATCACTGAAGCTTTCTTT
cdr3_aa: CASSQGPITEAFF

j_call: TRBJ2-5
clone_size: once
v_call: TRBV5-5
d_call: TRBD1
cdr3_nt: TGTGCCAGCAGATTGGAAGGGACAGGGGGATATATCGAGACCCAGTACTTC
cdr3_aa: CASRLEGTGGYIETQYF

j_call: TRBJ1-6
clone_size: NA
v_call: TRBV5-4
d_call: TRBD1
cdr3_nt: TGTGCCAGCAGCCGACAGGGGGCGAATTCACCCCTCCACTTT
cdr3_aa: CASSRQGANSPLHF

j_call: TRBJ1-3
clone_size: few
v_call: TRBV9
d_call: TRBD1
cdr3_nt: TGTGCCAGCAGCTTACGACAGGGGGCTATATCGGGAAACACCATATATTTT
cdr3_aa: CASSLRQGAISGNTIYF

j_call: TRBJ2-2
clone_size: few
v_call: TRBV5-1
d_call: NA
cdr3_nt: TGCGCCAGCAGCCTGACGGGAAACACCGGGGAGCTGTTTTTT
cdr3_aa: CASSLTGNTGELFF

j_call: TRBJ2-2
clone_size: NA
v_call: TRBV10-2
d_call: NA
cdr3_nt: TGCGCCAGCCATAACACCGGGGAGCTGTTTTTT
cdr3_aa: CASHNTGELFF

j_call: TRBJ1-1
clone_size: NA
v_call: TRBV2
d_call: NA
cdr3_nt: TGTGCCAGCAGTGAAGGGGCGGGGGGCATAGGGCGTAACACTGAAGCTTTCTTT
cdr3_aa: CASSEGAGGIGRNTEAFF

j_call: TRBJ1-1
clone_size: NA
v_call: TRBV7-2
d_call: TRBD1
cdr3_nt: TGTGCCAGCAGCCTCCCGGACAGGGGGCCCACTGAAGCTTTCTTT
cdr3_aa: CASSLPDRGPTEAFF

j_call: TRBJ2-2
clone_size: NA
v_call: TRBV24-1
d_call: NA
cdr3_nt: TGTGCCACCAGTGATTTGGCGGACAGTCGGGGCACCGGGGAGCTGTTTTTT
cdr3_aa: CATSDLADSRGTGELFF

j_call: TRBJ2-7
clone_size: NA
v_call: TRBV18
d_call: NA
cdr3_nt: TGTGCCAGCTCCTCATCCCGGGGCTCCTACGAGCAGTACTTC
cdr3_aa: CASSSSRGSYEQYF

j_call: TRBJ1-2
clone_size: NA
v_call: TRBV5-4
d_call: TRBD1
cdr3_nt: TGTGCCAGCAGCCAGGGACAGCCCAAGGACTATGGCTACACCTTC
cdr3_aa: CASSQGQPKDYGYTF

j_call: TRBJ2-7
clone_size: NA
v_call: TRBV11-3
d_call: NA
cdr3_nt: TGTGCCAGCAGCATGACAGGCTACGAGCAGTACTTC
cdr3_aa: CASSMTGYEQYF

j_call: TRBJ1-4
clone_size: NA
v_call: TRBV9
d_call: NA
cdr3_nt: TGTGCCAGCAGCGGGAGACCCCAATCGCCGAGGGAAAAACTGTTTTTT
cdr3_aa: CASSGRPQSPREKLFF

j_call: TRBJ1-1
clone_size: NA
v_call: TRBV4-1
d_call: NA
cdr3_nt: TGCGCCAGCAGCCACCAGACAGGGAACACTGAAGCTTTCTTT
cdr3_aa: CASSHQTGNTEAFF

j_call: TRBJ1-3
clone_size: NA
v_call: TRBV19
d_call: NA
cdr3_nt: TGTGCCAGTAAGGATTTGGGGAGCTCTGGAAACACCATATATTTT
cdr3_aa: CASKDLGSSGNTIYF

j_call: TRBJ1-1
clone_size: once
v_call: TRBV10-3
d_call: NA
cdr3_nt: TGTGCCATCAGTGAGTCAGGGAGGGACACTGAAGCTTTCTTT
cdr3_aa: CAISESGRDTEAFF

j_call: TRBJ1-5
clone_size: NA
v_call: TRBV6-6
d_call: TRBD1
cdr3_nt: TGTGCCAGCACCGGGACAGGGGCCTTCAATCAGCCCCAGCATTTT
cdr3_aa: CASTGTGAFNQPQHF